This T cell receptor (beta chain) was found in a study of T cell repertoires in cytomegalovirus infection. Study summary: Indications of both CMV infection and matching HLA type were provided by public TCR beta signatures. Study-wide results and limits: Across the ex vivo response, the dominant clonotypes were HLA-C-restricted CMV-specific TCR beta clonotypes. Frequencies of public TCR beta families were cumulated, and this identified carriers of CMV plus the relevant HLA.

A few counts support this clonotype. The target antigen is unknown. TCRdb re-called the reads through MiXCR, storing one row per CDR3 protein. The sample carries roughly 720,000 distinct CDR3 sequences, approximately 34% recorded once. Germline assignment: CDR1 MDHEN and CDR2 SYDVKM. The CDR3 has 11 amino acids. Trimming stripped 6 bases from V and 7 bases from J, with 4 bases between. Sequencing was carried out using PBMCs. V usage is TRBV28 and J usage is TRBJ1-6; D unresolved. The receptor's source is a human donor in good health (CMV status not recorded). Some clones in this sample may be carry-over from other donors' samples. The CDR3 sequence: CASSKNSPLHF. CDR3 coding DNA: TGTGCCAGCAGCAAAAATTCACCCCTCCACTTT.